Below, 30 T cell receptor beta chains from the same sample are listed, as sequenced in a study of CXCR3-negative and CXCR3-positive naive CD8 T cells. With UMI labels, 5' RACE was used to prepare the TRB cDNA libraries. TCRdb re-called the 5' RACE reads, yielding one record per CDR3 amino acid sequence without DNA. With about 42,000 distinct CDR3 sequences in the sample, the ten largest clones hold roughly 2.5%. The sequenced sample consisted of naive CXCR3- CD8+ T cells from blood. Subset indicated: CD45RO-CCR7+CD27+CD95- naive CD8+ T cells lacking CXCR3 (TNR3-). The receptor source for this set is a human donor in good health. Some clones in this sample may be carry-over from other donors' samples.

The V call is TRBV15, the J call TRBJ2-5; TCRdb designates TRBD1, a call that cannot be tested without DNA. The CDR3 has 16 residues. The germline gives CDR1 LNHNV, CDR2 YYDKDF (reference sequence). The chain's CDR3 is CATSNYRGRWKETQYF. Full variable domain (missing parts from reference TRBV15 and TRBJ2-5): DAMVIQNPRYQVTQFGKPVTLSCSQTLNHNVMYWYQQKSSQAPKLLFHYYDKDFNNEADTPDNFQSRRPNTSFCFLDIRSPGLGDTAMYLCATSNYRGRWKETQYFGPGTRLLVL.

The chain combines TRBV12-3 or TRBV12-4 with TRBJ1-1. This CDR3 comprises 11 residues. The CDR3 loop reads CASSLTSEAFF.

The chain is built from TRBV7-9 and TRBJ1-1; TCRdb's assignment of TRBD1 cannot be checked, as there is no DNA. Looked up from germline, CDR1 is SEHNR and CDR2 is FQNEAQ (reference sequence). CDR3 length equals 14 residues. CDR3 in amino acids: CASSDTGGSTEAFF.

V usage is TRBV14 and J usage is TRBJ2-4. The CDR3 sequence is 16 residues long. Germline V gene sequence: CDR1 SGHDN, CDR2 FVKESK. This chain's CDR3 is CASSQAKGLAKNIQYF.

The chain employs TRBV7-9 and TRBJ2-7; without DNA, the TCRdb call of TRBD1 cannot be checked. This CDR3 has 13 amino acids. The V gene's germline CDR1 is SEHNR and CDR2 FQNEAQ (reference sequence). The CDR3 region is CASSLAPPYEQYF.

V usage is TRBV7-2 and J usage is TRBJ1-4; with no DNA, the TCRdb D assignment of TRBD1 cannot be verified. The CDR3 has 17 residues. Per germline, CDR1 SGHTA and CDR2 FQGNSA. CDR3 sequence reads: CASSPYVDLTRDEKLFF. Full variable domain (outside the CDR3, taken from reference TRBV7-2 and TRBJ1-4): GAGVSQSPSNKVTEKGKDVELRCDPISGHTALYWYRQSLGQGLEFLIYFQGNSAPDKSGLPSDRFSAERTGGSVSTLTIQRTQQEDSAVYLCASSPYVDLTRDEKLFFGSGTQLSVL.

The rearrangement joins TRBV20-1 to TRBJ2-7; TCRdb names TRBD2, which stays unverified in the absence of DNA. The CDR3 consists of 16 residues. Germline-derived CDR1 and CDR2 are DFQATT and SNEGSKA (reference sequence). CDR3 region: CSARGTSGGTFYEQYF.

This chain joins TRBV4-2 and TRBJ2-3; checking the TCRdb D call of TRBD2 is not possible without DNA. The germline V gene encodes CDR1 LGHNA and CDR2 YNFKEQ. The length of the CDR3 is 14 residues. The CDR3 loop is CASSQESGGEGQYF.

By frequency, this clonotype registers medium-sized (0.01 to 0.1%). The chain employs TRBV28 and TRBJ2-7. Germline CDR1 MDHEN, CDR2 SYDVKM. This CDR3 has 12 residues. The CDR3 sequence is CASSWGLYEQYF.

V gene TRBV12-3 or TRBV12-4 combines with J gene TRBJ1-2; TCRdb's D gene call, TRBD1, goes unchecked for lack of DNA. The CDR3 contains 16 residues. CDR3 protein: CASSPRAIQETYGYTF.

The chain has TRBV13 and TRBJ1-2. The germline gives CDR1 PRHDT, CDR2 FYEKMQ (reference sequence). CDR3 size: 15 residues. CDR3 amino acids: CASSWGLSQNYGYTF.

The rearrangement uses TRBV3-1 and TRBJ2-6; TCRdb indicates TRBD1, and absent DNA this call remains unverified. The CDR3 is made up of 19 amino acids. Per the germline V gene, CDR1 is LGHDT and CDR2 is YNNKEL (reference sequence). The CDR3 sequence is CASSQGPGQDTSGANVLTF.

The rearrangement uses TRBV7-6 and TRBJ2-3; TCRdb proposes TRBD1, but this gene call is untestable without DNA. This CDR3 is built from 18 residues. Looked up from germline, CDR1 is SGHVS and CDR2 is FNYEAQ. The CDR3 protein is CASSPSVAGQTSTDTQYF.

This chain connects TRBV16 to TRBJ1-6; with no DNA, the TCRdb D assignment of TRBD1 cannot be verified. This CDR3 is 14 amino acids long. The germline CDR1 and CDR2 sequences are KGHSY and FQNENV. CDR3 in amino acids: CASSQSGGHSPLHF.

The chain recombines TRBV12-3 or TRBV12-4 with TRBJ1-2; there is no DNA to check the TCRdb D call of TRBD1. The CDR3 sequence is 16 residues long. CDR3 loop: CASSLIETGDLYGYTF.

This chain joins TRBV29-1 and TRBJ2-3; checking the TCRdb D call of TRBD1 is not possible without DNA. This CDR3 has 14 amino acids. The germline gives CDR1 SQVTM, CDR2 ANQGSEA. CDR3 region: CSTLPGQTTDTQYF.

The chain couples TRBV11-3 to TRBJ1-1; TCRdb proposes TRBD1, but this gene call is untestable without DNA. Per germline, CDR1 SGHNT and CDR2 YENEEA. This CDR3 spans 22 amino acids. The CDR3 reads CASSLESLMRGKGGLMNTEAFF.

This chain uses TRBV7-9 with TRBJ2-7; the D gene TCRdb calls, TRBD2, cannot be checked with no DNA. The CDR3 totals 12 residues. Germline V gene lookup returns CDR1 SEHNR and CDR2 FQNEAQ (reference sequence). CDR3 loop: CASSFQGHEQYF.

This sequence joins TRBV4-1 and TRBJ2-7. Per germline, CDR1 MGHRA and CDR2 YSYEKL. The CDR3 has 15 amino acids. CDR3 protein: CASSQVPGKQYEQYF.

The chain employs TRBV12-3 or TRBV12-4 and TRBJ1-1; TCRdb lists TRBD1, though no DNA is available to test this call. The CDR3 loop spans 14 amino acids. The CDR3 here is CASTSGQLNTEAFF.

J is TRBJ2-1 and V is TRBV28. Germline V gene sequence: CDR1 MDHEN, CDR2 SYDVKM. This CDR3 contains 14 residues. CDR3 sequence reads: CASSFVASRYGQFF.

The chain combines TRBV11-2 with TRBJ2-3; TCRdb outputs TRBD1, but without DNA this stays unchecked. CDR1 is SGHAT, CDR2 FQNNGV, per germline. This CDR3 spans 15 amino acids. This chain's CDR3 is CASSAGQVGSDTQYF. Combining the CDR3 with reference TRBV11-2 and TRBJ2-3 gives the whole variable domain EAGVAQSPRYKIIEKRQSVAFWCNPISGHATLYWYQQILGQGPKLLIQFQNNGVVDDSQLPKDRFSAERLKGVDSTLKIQPAKLEDSAVYLCASSAGQVGSDTQYFGPGTRLTVL.

This clonotype registers medium-sized by frequency. The chain uses TRBV2 and TRBJ2-2. Germline assignment: CDR1 SNHLY and CDR2 FYNNEI. The CDR3 totals 11 residues. The CDR3 reads CASSDAGELFF.

The chain has TRBV29-1 and TRBJ2-7; TCRdb lists TRBD1, though no DNA is available to test this call. Per the germline V gene, CDR1 is SQVTM and CDR2 is ANQGSEA. This CDR3 contains 12 residues. The CDR3: CSGGGGLYEQYF.

The chain recombines TRBV20-1 with TRBJ1-2; checking the TCRdb D call of TRBD1 is not possible without DNA. This CDR3 spans 16 amino acids. Per germline, CDR1 DFQATT and CDR2 SNEGSKA (reference sequence). The chain's CDR3 is CSARVPPPDTNYGYTF.

The J gene is TRBJ2-1, the V gene TRBV11-2; the TRBD1 assignment by TCRdb is unverifiable without DNA. The CDR3 spans 14 residues. Germline loops: CDR1 SGHAT, CDR2 FQNNGV. The CDR3 sequence: CASSSSGNRREQFF.

V is TRBV20-1 and J is TRBJ1-1. This CDR3 is built from 14 residues. CDR1 and CDR2 (germline): DFQATT, SNEGSKA (reference sequence). CDR3: CSAKRAAMNTEAFF.

The gene calls are TRBV3-1 and TRBJ2-2; without DNA, the TCRdb call of TRBD1 cannot be checked. This CDR3 region has 13 residues. Germline V gene sequence: CDR1 LGHDT, CDR2 YNNKEL (reference sequence). The chain's CDR3 is CASSQEGRGELFF.

V gene TRBV4-3 combines with J gene TRBJ2-6; TCRdb lists TRBD2, though no DNA is available to test this call. The CDR3 contains 18 residues. Germline assignment: CDR1 LGHNA and CDR2 YSLEER. The chain's CDR3 is CASSLSSGGPTGANVLTF.

The chain couples TRBV4-2 to TRBJ2-3. This CDR3 region has 11 residues. Germline values: CDR1 LGHNA, CDR2 YNFKEQ. The CDR3 loop is CASSQDSEQYF.